This TCR delta chain comes out of a study of delta chains in infants with herpesvirus infections listed by TCRdb under 2023. At the level of the whole study: The study prospectively followed a Ugandan infant birth cohort from birth to characterize gammadelta T cell responses to primary cytomegalovirus (CMV) infection. Infant blood samples were grouped into approximate age categories of 1.5, 4, 8 and 12 months. A public fetal Vdelta1/Vgamma8 gammadelta TCR clonotype was searched for in infants infected with CMV after birth. gammadelta TCRs were sequenced from PBMC of 18 CMV-infected infants (one congenitally infected) and 8 CMV-uninfected infants with enough sample available. Previously published Belgian fetal and cord blood gammadelta TCR data were included only for comparison and were not generated in this cohort. Paper-wide results and their limitations: Presence of the public clonotype at levels below the detection limit might still occur in CMV-uninfected infants. The public Vdelta1 clonotype was detected in about 20% of the 18 CMV-infected infants, namely three infected postnatally before 120 days of age and the congenitally infected infant. Public-clonotype frequency among Vdelta1 cells appeared to correlate inversely with age at infection and decayed rapidly, seemingly not persisting beyond two to three months. A small sample size and the lack of race- or environment-matched controls were noted by the authors, because CMV is acquired by nearly all Ugandans before adulthood. The public clonotype was detected only at the first time point after infection and was not found in uninfected infants or in infants infected after 120 days.

This clone is assessed as large (0.1 to 1%). It lacks a known antigen. Base qualities are missing; no much larger clone stands one base away. The same CDR3 arises from other DNA sequences in this sample as well. Pregnant women receiving prenatal care in Kampala, Uganda, were recruited, and the infants of these women were enrolled, with documentation of maternal HIV status required. Families received weekly visits, and collection of infant clinical information, oral swabs and peripheral blood began at 6 weeks of age and continued every 4 months after that. After blood was collected in heparin tubes, PBMC were isolated using Ficoll-Paque density gradient centrifugation and then cryopreserved. Library preparation employed RT-PCR. TCR cDNA was generated by reverse transcription of PBMC RNA with SuperScript II and gamma-chain- and delta-chain-specific primers. After purification with AMPure XP beads, the cDNA was amplified and indexed with Illumina adapters using the Nextera XT Index Kit. An Illumina MiSeq with a V2 300-cycle kit was used to sequence the gammadelta TCR libraries. In the paper's pipeline: Using MiXCR v2.1.12, CDR3 sequences were assembled, and reads were mapped onto D, J and V genes obtained from GenBank. VDJtools v1.2.1 was used to carry out repertoire analyses of the CDR3 clonotypes. TCRdb processed the public reads again with the CATT caller, after which rows with matching DNA were combined. TCRdb, rather than the study authors, made the V and J calls. Counted in this sample were some 1,400 delta-chain clones; approximately 22% of them appeared once. The ten largest account for roughly 19% of the sample.

Cut back by 1 base and 0 bases, the V and J ends lie 11 bases apart. From the cysteine through the phenylalanine, the CDR3 covers 15 amino acids. The read is trimmed to its CDR3 DNA, 45 bases read in frame from base 1. Via the germline V gene, CDR1 is GEAIGNYY and CDR2 EKD. In this chain, TRDV2 is recombined with TRDJ1, with a tentative D gene TRDD3 over 6 matching bases. The clonotype was recovered from a human donor who was a Ugandan infant, either HIV-exposed or HIV-unexposed (not recorded which). The input for sequencing was peripheral blood, taken at time point 2 of longitudinal follow-up. The CDR3 is CACDTGGNHTDKLIF. The sequenced DNA is TGTGCCTGTGACACTGGGGGGAACCACACCGATAAACTCATCTTT.